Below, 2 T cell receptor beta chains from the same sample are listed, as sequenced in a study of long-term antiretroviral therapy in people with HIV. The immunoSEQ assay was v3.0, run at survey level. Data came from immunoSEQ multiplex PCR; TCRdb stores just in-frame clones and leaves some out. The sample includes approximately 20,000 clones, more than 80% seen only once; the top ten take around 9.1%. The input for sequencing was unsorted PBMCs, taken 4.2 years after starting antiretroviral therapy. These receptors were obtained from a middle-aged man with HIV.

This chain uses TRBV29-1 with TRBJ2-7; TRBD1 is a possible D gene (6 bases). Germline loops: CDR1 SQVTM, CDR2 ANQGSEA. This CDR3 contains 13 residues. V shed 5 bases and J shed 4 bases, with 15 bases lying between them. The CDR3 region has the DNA TGCAGCGTTTGTCCTGGGGGCGGGTACGAGCAGTACTTC. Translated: CSVCPGGGYEQYF.

CDR3 DNA: TGCGCCAGCAGCTTGGAGGGGGCCACTGAAGCTTTCTTT. Translation: CASSLEGATEAFF. This chain joins TRBV5-1 and TRBJ1-1; 7 nucleotides line up with TRBD1. Germline CDR1 is SGHRS and CDR2 is YFSETQ. This CDR3 has 13 residues. The ends lost 0 bases at V and 4 bases at J; junction bases unmatched: 0. The full variable domain, completed using reference TRBV5-1 and TRBJ1-1, is KAGVTQTPRYLIKTRGQQVTLSCSPISGHRSVSWYQQTPGQGLQFLFEYFSETQRNKGNFPGRFSGRQFSNSRSEMNVSTLELGDSALYLCASSLEGATEAFFGQGTRLTVV.